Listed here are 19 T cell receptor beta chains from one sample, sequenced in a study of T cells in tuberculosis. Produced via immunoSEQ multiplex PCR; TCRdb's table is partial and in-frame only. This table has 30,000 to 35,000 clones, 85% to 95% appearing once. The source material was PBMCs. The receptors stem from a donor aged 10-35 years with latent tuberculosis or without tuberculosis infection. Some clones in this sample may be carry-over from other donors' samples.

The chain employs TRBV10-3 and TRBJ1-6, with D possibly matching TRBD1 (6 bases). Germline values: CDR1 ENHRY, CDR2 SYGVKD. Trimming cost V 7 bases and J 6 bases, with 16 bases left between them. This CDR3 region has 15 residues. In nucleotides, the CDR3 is TGTGCCATCACTTCCAGGGGTCTAGGTAATTCACCCCTCCACTTT. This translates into CAITSRGLGNSPLHF.

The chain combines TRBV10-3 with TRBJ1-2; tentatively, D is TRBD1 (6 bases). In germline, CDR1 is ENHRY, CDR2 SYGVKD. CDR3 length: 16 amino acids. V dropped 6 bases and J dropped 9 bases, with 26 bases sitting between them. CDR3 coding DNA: TGTGCCATCAGACAAACATGGGACACGGTTCGGATTCGCTACACCTTC. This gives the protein CAIRQTWDTVRIRYTF.

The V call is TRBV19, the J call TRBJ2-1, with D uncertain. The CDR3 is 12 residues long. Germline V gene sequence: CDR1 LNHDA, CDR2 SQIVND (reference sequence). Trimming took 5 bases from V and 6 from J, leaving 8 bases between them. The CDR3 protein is CASSPTGNEQFF. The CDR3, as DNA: TGTGCCAGTAGTCCCACCGGCAATGAGCAGTTCTTC.

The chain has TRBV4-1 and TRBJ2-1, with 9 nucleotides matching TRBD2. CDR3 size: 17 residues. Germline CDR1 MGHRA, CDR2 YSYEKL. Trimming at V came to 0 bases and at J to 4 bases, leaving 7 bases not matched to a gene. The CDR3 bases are TGCGCCAGCAGCCAAGACCTGCTAGCGGGGAAGTACAATGAGCAGTTCTTC. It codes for CASSQDLLAGKYNEQFF.

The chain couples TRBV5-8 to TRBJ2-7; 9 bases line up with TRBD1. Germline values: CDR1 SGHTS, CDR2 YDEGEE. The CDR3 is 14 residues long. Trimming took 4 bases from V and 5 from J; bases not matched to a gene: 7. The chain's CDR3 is CASSHGDRANEQYF. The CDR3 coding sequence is TGTGCCAGCAGCCATGGGGACAGGGCAAACGAGCAGTACTTC.

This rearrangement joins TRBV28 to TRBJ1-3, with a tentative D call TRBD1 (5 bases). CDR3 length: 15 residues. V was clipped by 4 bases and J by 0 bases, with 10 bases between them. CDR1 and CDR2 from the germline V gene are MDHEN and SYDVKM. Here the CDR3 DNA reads TGTGCCAGCAGTTCTAGGGGATTCTCTGGAAACACCATATATTTT. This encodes CASSSRGFSGNTIYF.

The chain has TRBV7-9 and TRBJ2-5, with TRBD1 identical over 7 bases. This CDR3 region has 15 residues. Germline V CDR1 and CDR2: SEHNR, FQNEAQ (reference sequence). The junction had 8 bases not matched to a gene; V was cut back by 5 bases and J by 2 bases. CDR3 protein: CASSPRQGRQETQYF. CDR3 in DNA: TGTGCCAGCAGCCCGAGACAGGGAAGACAAGAGACCCAGTACTTC.

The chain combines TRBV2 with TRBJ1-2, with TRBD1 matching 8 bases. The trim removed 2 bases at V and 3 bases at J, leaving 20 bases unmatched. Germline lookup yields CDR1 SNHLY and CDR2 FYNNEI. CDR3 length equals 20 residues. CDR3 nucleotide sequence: TGTGCCAGCAGTGAACCCCGGGACAGGTTACCTCAAACCAATTACTATGGCTACACCTTC. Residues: CASSEPRDRLPQTNYYGYTF.

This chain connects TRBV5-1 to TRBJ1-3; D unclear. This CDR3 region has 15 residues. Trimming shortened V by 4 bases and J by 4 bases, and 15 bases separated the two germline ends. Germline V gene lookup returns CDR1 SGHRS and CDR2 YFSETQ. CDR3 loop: CASSPGPAGGNTIYF. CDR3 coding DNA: TGCGCCAGCAGCCCCGGACCCGCGGGAGGAAACACCATATATTTT. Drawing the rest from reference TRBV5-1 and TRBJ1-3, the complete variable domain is KAGVTQTPRYLIKTRGQQVTLSCSPISGHRSVSWYQQTPGQGLQFLFEYFSETQRNKGNFPGRFSGRQFSNSRSEMNVSTLELGDSALYLCASSPGPAGGNTIYFGEGSWLTVV.

The CDR3 here is CSVGGQGNTEAFF. The CDR3 bases are TGCAGCGTTGGGGGACAGGGGAACACTGAAGCTTTCTTT. The chain combines TRBV29-1 with TRBJ1-1, with 9 bases matching TRBD1. The J segment lost 1 base and the V segment lost 4 bases, leaving 1 base of the junction unmatched. Germline lookup yields CDR1 SQVTM and CDR2 ANQGSEA. CDR3 length: 13 amino acids.

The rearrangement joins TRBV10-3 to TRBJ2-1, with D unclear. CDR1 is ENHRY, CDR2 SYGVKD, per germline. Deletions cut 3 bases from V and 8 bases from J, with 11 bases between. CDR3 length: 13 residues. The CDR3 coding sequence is TGTGCCATCAGTGAATCGCCCCGAGATGAGCAGTTCTTC. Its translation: CAISESPRDEQFF.

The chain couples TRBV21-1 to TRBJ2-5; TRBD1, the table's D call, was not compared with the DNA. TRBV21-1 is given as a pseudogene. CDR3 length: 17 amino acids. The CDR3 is CASSGHPGTLYQETQYF. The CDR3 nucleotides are TGTGCCAGCAGCGGTCACCCCGGGACACTGTACCAAGAGACCCAGTACTTC.

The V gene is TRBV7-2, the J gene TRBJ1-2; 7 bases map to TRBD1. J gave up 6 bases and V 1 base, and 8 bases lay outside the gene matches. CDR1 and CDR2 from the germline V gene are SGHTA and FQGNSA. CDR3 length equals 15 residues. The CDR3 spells CASSLGLDRENGYTF. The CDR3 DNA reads TGTGCCAGCAGCTTAGGGCTCGACAGGGAGAATGGCTACACCTTC.

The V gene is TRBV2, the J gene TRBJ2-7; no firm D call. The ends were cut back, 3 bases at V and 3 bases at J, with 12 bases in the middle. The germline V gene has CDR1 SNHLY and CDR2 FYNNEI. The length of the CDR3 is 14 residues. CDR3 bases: TGTGCCAGCAGTGAGAGGCTGGATTTCTACGAGCAGTACTTC. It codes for CASSERLDFYEQYF. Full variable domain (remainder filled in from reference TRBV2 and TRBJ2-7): EPEVTQTPSHQVTQMGQEVILRCVPISNHLYFYWYRQILGQKVEFLVSFYNNEISEKSEIFDDQFSVERPDGSNFTLKIRSTKLEDSAMYFCASSERLDFYEQYFGPGTRLTVT.

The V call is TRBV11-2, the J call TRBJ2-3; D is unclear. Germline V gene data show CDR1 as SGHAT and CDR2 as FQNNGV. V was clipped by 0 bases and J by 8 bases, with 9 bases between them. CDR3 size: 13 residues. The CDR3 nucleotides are TGTGCCAGCAGCTTAGATGACTGGATTACGCAGTATTTT. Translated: CASSLDDWITQYF.

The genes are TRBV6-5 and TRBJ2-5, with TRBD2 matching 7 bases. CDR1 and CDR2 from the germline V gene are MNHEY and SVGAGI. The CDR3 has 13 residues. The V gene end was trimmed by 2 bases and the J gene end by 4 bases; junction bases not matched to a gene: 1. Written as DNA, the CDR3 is TGTGCCAGCAGTTACGCGGGAGTAGAGACCCAGTACTTC. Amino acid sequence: CASSYAGVETQYF.

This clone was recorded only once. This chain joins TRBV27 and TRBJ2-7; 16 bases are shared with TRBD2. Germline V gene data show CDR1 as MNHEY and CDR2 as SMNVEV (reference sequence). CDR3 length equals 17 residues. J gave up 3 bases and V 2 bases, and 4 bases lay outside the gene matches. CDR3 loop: CASSLRGTSGRVYEQYF. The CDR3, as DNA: TGTGCCAGCAGTTTACGCGGGACTAGCGGGAGGGTCTACGAGCAGTACTTC.

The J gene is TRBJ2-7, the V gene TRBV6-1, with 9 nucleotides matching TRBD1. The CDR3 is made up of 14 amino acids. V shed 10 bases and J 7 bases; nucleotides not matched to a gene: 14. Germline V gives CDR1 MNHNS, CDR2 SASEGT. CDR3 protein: CATHRDRVSGEQYF. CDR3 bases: TGTGCCACCCATAGGGACAGGGTGTCGGGAGAGCAGTACTTC.

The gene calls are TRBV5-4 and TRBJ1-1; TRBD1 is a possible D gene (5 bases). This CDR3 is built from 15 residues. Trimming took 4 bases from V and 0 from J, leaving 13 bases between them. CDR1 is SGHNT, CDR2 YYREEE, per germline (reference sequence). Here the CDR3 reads CASSPPGGMNTEAFF. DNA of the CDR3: TGTGCCAGCAGCCCCCCGGGGGGAATGAACACTGAAGCTTTCTTT. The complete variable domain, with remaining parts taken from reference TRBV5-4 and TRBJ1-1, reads ETGVTQSPTHLIKTRGQQVTLRCSSQSGHNTVSWYQQALGQGPQFIFQYYREEENGRGNFPPRFSGLQFPNYSSELNVNALELDDSALYLCASSPPGGMNTEAFFGQGTRLTVV.